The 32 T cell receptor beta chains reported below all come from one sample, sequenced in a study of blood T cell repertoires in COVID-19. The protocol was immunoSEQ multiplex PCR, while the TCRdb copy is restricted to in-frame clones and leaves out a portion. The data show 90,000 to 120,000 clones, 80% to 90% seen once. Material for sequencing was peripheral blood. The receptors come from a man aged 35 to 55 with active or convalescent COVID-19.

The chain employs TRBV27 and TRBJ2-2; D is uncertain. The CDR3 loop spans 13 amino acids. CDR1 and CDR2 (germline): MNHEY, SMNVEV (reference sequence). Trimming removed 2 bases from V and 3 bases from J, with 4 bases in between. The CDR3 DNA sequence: TGTGCCAGCAGTTTACAGTACACCGGGGAGCTGTTTTTT. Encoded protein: CASSLQYTGELFF.

Written as DNA, the CDR3 is TGTGCCAGCAGCGCCCCCCCCGGACAGGGAAGGGGAAACACCATATATTTT. As protein: CASSAPPGQGRGNTIYF. The V and J genes are TRBV9 and TRBJ1-3; 8 nucleotides agree with TRBD1. Germline V gene data show CDR1 as SGDLS and CDR2 as YYNGEE. This CDR3 spans 17 amino acids. Trimming cost V 3 bases and J 4 bases; bases outside gene matches: 12.

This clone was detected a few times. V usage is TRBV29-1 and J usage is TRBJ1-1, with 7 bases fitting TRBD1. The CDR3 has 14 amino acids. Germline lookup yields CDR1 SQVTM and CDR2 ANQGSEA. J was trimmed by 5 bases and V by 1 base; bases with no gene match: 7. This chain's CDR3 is CSVEVGQGGTEAFF. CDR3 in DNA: TGCAGCGTTGAAGTAGGGCAGGGGGGAACTGAAGCTTTCTTT.

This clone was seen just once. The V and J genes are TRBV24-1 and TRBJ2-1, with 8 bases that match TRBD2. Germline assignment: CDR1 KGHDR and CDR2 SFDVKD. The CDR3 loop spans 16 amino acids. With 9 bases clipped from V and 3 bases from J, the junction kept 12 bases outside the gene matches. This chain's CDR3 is CATGGGRNPGYNEQFF. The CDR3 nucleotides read TGTGCCACCGGAGGCGGGAGGAACCCAGGCTACAATGAGCAGTTCTTC.

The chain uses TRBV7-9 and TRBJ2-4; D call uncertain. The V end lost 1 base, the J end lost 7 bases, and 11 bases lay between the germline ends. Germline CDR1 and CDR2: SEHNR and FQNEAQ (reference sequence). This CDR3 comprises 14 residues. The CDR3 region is CASSLGYTRNIQYF. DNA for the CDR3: TGTGCCAGCAGCTTAGGTTATACGCGGAACATTCAGTACTTC.

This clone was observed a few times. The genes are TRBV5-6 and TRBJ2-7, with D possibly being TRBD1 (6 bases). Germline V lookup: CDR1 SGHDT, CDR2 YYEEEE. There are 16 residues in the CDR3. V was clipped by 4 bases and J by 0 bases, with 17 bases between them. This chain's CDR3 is CASSLLGQDSSYEQYF. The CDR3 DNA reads TGTGCCAGCAGCCTCCTAGGGCAGGACAGCTCCTACGAGCAGTACTTC.

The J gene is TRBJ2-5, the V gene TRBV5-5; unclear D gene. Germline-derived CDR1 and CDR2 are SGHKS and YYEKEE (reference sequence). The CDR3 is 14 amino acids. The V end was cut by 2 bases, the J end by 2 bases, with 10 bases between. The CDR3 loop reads CASSFVPGQETQYF. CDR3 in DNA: TGTGCCAGCAGCTTTGTACCAGGACAAGAGACCCAGTACTTC.

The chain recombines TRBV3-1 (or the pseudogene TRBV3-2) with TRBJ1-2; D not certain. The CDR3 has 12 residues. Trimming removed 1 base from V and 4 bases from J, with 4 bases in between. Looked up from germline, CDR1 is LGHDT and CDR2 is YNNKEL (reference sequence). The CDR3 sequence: CASSQGGYGYTF. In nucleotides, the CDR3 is TGTGCCAGCAGCCAAGGAGGCTATGGCTACACCTTC.

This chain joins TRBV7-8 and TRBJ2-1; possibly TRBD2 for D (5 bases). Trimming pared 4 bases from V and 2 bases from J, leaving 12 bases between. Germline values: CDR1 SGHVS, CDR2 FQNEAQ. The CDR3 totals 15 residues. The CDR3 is CASSSDFQAYNEQFF. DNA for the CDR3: TGTGCCAGCAGCTCGGACTTCCAGGCCTACAATGAGCAGTTCTTC.

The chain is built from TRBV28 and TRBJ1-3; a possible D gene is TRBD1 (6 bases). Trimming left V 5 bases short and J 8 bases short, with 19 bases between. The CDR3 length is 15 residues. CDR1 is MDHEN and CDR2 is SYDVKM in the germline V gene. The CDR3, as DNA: TGTGCCAGCAGTACAACAGGACAGCACTTATACACCATATATTTT. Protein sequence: CASSTTGQHLYTIYF.

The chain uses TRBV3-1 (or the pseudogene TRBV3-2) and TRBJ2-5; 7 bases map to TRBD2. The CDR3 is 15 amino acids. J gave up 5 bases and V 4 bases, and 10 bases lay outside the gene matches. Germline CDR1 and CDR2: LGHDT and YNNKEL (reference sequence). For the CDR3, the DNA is TGTGCCAGCAGCCTAGCGGGTGGTGGGAGGGAGACCCAGTACTTC. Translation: CASSLAGGGRETQYF.

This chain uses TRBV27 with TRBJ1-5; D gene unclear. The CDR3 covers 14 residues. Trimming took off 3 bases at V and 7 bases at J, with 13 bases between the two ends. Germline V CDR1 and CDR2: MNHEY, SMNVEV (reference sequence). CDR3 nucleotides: TGTGCCAGCAGTTTCTTGGGAGGAGGACAGCCCCAGCATTTT. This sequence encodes CASSFLGGGQPQHF.

As DNA, the CDR3 is TGTGCCAGCAGCCAAGAGGTAGGACATACGAACACTGAAGCTTTCTTT. It encodes CASSQEVGHTNTEAFF. This chain uses TRBV14 with TRBJ1-1; maybe TRBD1 (5 bases). Germline assignment: CDR1 SGHDN and CDR2 FVKESK. The CDR3 runs to 16 residues. V was shortened by 0 bases and J by 1 base, with 12 bases between the two germline ends.

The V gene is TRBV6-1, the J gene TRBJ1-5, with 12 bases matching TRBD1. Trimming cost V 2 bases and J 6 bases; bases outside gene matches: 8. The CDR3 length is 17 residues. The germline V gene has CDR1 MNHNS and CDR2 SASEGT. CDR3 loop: CASSEIVGTGGSQPQHF. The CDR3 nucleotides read TGTGCCAGCAGTGAAATCGTTGGGACAGGGGGCTCTCAGCCCCAGCATTTT.

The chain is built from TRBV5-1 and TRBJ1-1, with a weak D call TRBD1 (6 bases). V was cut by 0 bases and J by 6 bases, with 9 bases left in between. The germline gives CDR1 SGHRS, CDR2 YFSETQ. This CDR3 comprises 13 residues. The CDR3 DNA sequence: TGCGCCAGCAGCTTGGCAGGGGCCCCTGAAGCTTTCTTT. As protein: CASSLAGAPEAFF.

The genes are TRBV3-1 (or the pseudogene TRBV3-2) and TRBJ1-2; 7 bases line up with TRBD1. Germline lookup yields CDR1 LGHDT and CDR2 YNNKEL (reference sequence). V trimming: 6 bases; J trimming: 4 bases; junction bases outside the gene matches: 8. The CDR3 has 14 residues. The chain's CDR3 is CASRPAEGAYGYTF. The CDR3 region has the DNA TGTGCCAGCAGACCCGCGGAGGGGGCCTATGGCTACACCTTC.

CDR3 loop: CASSLERAEQYF. CDR3 sequence (DNA): TGTGCCAGCAGCTTAGAGCGGGCCGAGCAGTACTTC. The chain employs TRBV11-2 and TRBJ2-7, with D tentatively TRBD2 (5 bases). With 0 bases removed from V and 6 bases from J, the gap between germline ends came to 6 bases. This CDR3 is 12 amino acids long. Germline CDR1 and CDR2: SGHAT and FQNNGV.

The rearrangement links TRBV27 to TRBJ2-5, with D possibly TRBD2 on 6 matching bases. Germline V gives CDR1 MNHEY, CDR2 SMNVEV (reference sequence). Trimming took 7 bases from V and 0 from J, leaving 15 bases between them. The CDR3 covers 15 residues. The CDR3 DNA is TGTGCCAGCACCACTCAAGCGGGCCACCAAGAGACCCAGTACTTC. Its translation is CASTTQAGHQETQYF.

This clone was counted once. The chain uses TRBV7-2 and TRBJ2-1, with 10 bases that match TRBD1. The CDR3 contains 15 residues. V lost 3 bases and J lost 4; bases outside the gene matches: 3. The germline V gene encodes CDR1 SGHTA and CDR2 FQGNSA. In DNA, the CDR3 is TGTGCCAGCAGCTTTCGGGGACAGGGGTACAATGAGCAGTTCTTC. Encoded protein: CASSFRGQGYNEQFF.

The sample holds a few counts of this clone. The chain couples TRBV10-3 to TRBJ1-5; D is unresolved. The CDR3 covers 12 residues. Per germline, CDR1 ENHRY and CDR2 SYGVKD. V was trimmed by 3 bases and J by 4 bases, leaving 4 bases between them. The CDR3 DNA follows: TGTGCCATCAGTGACAGTAATCAGCCCCAGCATTTT. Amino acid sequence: CAISDSNQPQHF.

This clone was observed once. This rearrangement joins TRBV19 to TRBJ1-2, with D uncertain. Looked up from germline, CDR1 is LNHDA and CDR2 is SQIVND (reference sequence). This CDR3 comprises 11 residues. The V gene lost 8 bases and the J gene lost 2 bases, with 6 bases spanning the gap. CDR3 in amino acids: CASGRNYGYTF. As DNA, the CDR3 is TGTGCCAGTGGGAGAAACTATGGCTACACCTTC.

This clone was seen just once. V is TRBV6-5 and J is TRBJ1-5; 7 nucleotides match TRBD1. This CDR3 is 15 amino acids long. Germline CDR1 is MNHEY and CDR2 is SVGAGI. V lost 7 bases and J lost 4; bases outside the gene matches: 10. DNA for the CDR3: TGTGCCAGCAAGGAGGCAGGGGGTTTAAATCAGCCCCAGCATTTT. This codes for CASKEAGGLNQPQHF.

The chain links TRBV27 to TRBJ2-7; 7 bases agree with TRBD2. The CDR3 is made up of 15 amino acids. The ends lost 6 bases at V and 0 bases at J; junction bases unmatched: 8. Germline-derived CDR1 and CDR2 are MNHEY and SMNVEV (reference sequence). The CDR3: CASSTWGGLSYEQYF. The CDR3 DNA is TGTGCCAGCAGCACCTGGGGGGGACTCTCCTACGAGCAGTACTTC.

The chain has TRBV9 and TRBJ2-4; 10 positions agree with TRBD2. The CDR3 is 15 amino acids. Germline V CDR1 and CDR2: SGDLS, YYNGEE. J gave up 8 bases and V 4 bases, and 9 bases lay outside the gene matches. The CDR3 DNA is TGTGCCAGCAGCCCGACCCCTAGCGGGAGAGACATTCAGTACTTC. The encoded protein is CASSPTPSGRDIQYF.

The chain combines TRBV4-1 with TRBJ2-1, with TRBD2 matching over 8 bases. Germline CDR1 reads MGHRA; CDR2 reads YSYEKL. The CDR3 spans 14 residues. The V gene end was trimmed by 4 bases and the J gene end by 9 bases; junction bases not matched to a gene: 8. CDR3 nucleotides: TGCGCCAGCAGCCCACGGGAGGGGTTCGGTGAGCAGTTCTTC. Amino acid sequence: CASSPREGFGEQFF.

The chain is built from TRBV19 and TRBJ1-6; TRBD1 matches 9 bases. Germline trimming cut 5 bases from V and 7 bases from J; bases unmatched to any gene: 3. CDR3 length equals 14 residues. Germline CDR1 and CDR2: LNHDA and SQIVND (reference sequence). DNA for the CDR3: TGTGCCAGTAGTCAACAGGGGGCAAATTCACCCCTCCACTTT. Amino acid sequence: CASSQQGANSPLHF.

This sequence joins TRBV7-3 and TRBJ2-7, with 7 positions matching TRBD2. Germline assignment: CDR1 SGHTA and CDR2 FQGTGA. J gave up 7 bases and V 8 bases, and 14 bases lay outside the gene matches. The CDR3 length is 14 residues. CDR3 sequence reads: CASGPGGTISEQYF. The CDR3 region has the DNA TGTGCCAGCGGGCCCGGCGGGACTATCTCGGAGCAGTACTTC.

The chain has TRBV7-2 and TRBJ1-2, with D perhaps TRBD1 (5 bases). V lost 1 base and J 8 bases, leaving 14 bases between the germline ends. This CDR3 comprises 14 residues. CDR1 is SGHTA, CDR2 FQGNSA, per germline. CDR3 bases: TGTGCCAGCAGCTTAGGGTCCCAGGGAGGCGGCTACACCTTC. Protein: CASSLGSQGGGYTF.

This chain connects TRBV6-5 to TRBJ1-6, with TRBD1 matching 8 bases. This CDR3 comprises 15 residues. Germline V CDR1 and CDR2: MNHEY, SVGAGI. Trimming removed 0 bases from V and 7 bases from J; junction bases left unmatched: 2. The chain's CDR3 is CASSYSGTGNSPLHF. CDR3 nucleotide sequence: TGTGCCAGCAGTTACTCAGGGACAGGCAATTCACCCCTCCACTTT.

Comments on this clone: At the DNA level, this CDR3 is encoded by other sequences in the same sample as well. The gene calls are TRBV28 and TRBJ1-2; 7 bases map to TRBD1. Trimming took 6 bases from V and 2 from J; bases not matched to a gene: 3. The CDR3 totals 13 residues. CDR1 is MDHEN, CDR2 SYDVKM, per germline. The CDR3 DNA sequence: TGTGCCAGCAGACAGACAGGGAACTATGGCTACACCTTC. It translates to CASRQTGNYGYTF.

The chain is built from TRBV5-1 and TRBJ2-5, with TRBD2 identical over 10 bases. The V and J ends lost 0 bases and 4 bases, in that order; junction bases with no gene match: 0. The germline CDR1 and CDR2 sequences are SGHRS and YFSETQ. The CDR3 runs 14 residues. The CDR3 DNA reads TGCGCCAGCAGCTTGGGACTAGCGGGAGAGACCCAGTACTTC. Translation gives CASSLGLAGETQYF.

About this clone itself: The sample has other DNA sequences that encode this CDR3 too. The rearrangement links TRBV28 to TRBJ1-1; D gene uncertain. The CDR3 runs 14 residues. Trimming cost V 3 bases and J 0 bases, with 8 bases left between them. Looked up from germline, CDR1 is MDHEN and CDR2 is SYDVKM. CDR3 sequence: CASSLGAMNTEAFF. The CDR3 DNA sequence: TGTGCCAGCAGTTTGGGAGCGATGAACACTGAAGCTTTCTTT.